This T cell receptor beta chain is from a study of shared clonotypes between healthy human individuals (dated by TCRdb to about 2020). A note on the overall study: A few men and two women, aged 18 to 49 years, made up the cohort. To estimate repertoire size and how much clonotype sharing occurs between individuals, the study deeply sequenced the blood TCR repertoires of a handful of healthy adults. Each donor's leukapheresis produced roughly between roughly 0.9 and 8.9 billion PBMCs. For each donor, CD4 naive and CD4 memory were each given three plates, CD8 naive was given two plates, and CD8 memory was given one plate. Different laboratories and diverse techniques were used to prepare libraries and sequence TCR repertoires, to increase sequencing depth and limit assay-specific biases.

For this clone: The antigen it recognizes is unknown. One base away there is no much larger clone; base qualities are not given.

Paper-wide results and their limitations: Sampling was restricted to blood, and TCR repertoires in tissue are likely to differ from TCR repertoires in blood. Compared with non-shared clonotypes, the clonotypes found in all four sorted-subset donors had higher generation probabilities. When a handful of donors were compared, the shared fraction of clonotypes was about 5.4% for naive CD4, 3.5% for naive CD8, more than 2% for memory CD4, and under 0.5% for memory CD8. Rarefaction of sorted-subset datasets indicated incomplete sequencing despite the large sequencing depth. Naive subsets generally had larger estimated clonotype richness than memory subsets did. Pairwise subsampling indicated that sequencing depth was expected to affect the degree of clonotype sharing among donors. The small number of donors limited the genetic and exposure-history diversity represented.

The donors were healthy, HIV-negative adults who had no recently reported acute infections or vaccinations. All donors were Caucasian adults living in Nashville, Tennessee, USA. CD4+ T cells were enriched by magnetic negative selection; naive cells were then positively selected on CD45RA, and the negative fraction formed the memory subset. Blood was collected by leukapheresis, and PBMCs were isolated by Ficoll-Histopaque density gradient centrifugation and then cryopreserved in liquid nitrogen vapor phase. Purity and quantity of every magnetically sorted T cell population were checked by analytical flow cytometry. Genomic DNA was isolated from every sorted fraction and measured by UV absorbance on a Nanodrop 2000c. The germline V and J ends show losses of 2 bases and 5 bases respectively, and no gene match explains 7 bases of the junction. CDR1 MNHEY and CDR2 SVGAGI were looked up in the germline V gene. The CDR3, from cysteine to phenylalanine, totals 15 residues. Only CDR3 DNA is held: 45 bases, read in frame from base 1.

Using the deep immunoSEQ assay, multiplex PCR amplified TCR CDR3 regions from genomic DNA. Genomic DNA extracted from each cell subset was distributed evenly over all wells of several immunoSEQ 96-well plates, and each plate served as one replicate. For sorted subsets, approximately 200 ng of genomic DNA, equivalent to 25,000 to 35,000 T cell genomes, went into each replicate PCR. The purified libraries were quantified using a Qubit 3.0 fluorometer, sized with a Bioanalyzer 2100, and then quantified again using the KAPA Library Quantification kit. Every immunoSEQ 96-well plate was sequenced on a dedicated single-read 150-cycle Illumina NextSeq 550 flow cell. Per the authors' processing: Because only junctional sequences without quality scores were contained in the immunoSEQ output, filtering matching that applied to full-length reads could not be performed. Sequences were annotated with PyIR, a Python wrapper for IgBLAST v1.9, using IMGT germline references to assign V/J genes and CDR3. Reads were filtered out if the reads had weak V/J assignments (E-value above 1e-6), no CDR3, stop codons, out-of-frame junctions, or ambiguous translated residues. V3J clonotypes were defined by identical inferred V gene, J gene, and CDR3 amino acid sequence. The percentage overlap between two repertoires was calculated by dividing the number of shared unique clonotypes by the size of the smaller repertoire. Three approaches were used to assess repertoire richness: RTK rarefaction, the Chao1 estimator, and Recon v2.1 estimates of unobserved clonotypes. OLGA was used to compute generation probabilities for all TCRbeta clonotypes that the gDNA method yielded from a few donors. TCRdb re-hosts the immuneACCESS table, in-frame sequences only. Its copies lack some clones; in the studies checked, an unresolved V gene accounts for under half of them, and the cause for the rest is not known. D and trimming come from the DNA, and the V and J calls and clone size come from that table. The sample profile shows around 720,000 clones; roughly 72% of them were found once. Roughly 2% of the sample is taken by the ten largest.

The rearrangement joined TRBV6-5 to TRBJ2-7; the junction holds 9 bases that match TRBD2. This clonotype was sampled from a woman under 40 in good health. Specimen: memory CD4+ T cells sorted from blood. According to the study, the label for this sample's cell subset or site signals: CD45RA-negative fraction. The DNA reads as follows: TGTGCCAGCAGTTACGGCGGGGTAGCGGGAGACGAGCAGTACTTC. Translation gives CASSYGGVAGDEQYF.